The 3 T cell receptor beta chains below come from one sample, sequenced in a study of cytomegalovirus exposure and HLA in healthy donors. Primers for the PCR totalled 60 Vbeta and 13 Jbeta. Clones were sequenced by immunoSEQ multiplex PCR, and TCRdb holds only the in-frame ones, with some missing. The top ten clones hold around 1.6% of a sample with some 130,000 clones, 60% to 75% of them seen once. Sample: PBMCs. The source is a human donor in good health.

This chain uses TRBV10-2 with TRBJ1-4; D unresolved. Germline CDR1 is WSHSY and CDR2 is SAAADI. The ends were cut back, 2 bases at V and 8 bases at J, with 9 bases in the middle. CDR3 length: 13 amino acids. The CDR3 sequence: CASSEGRGEKLFF. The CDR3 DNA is TGCGCCAGCAGTGAGGGCAGAGGGGAAAAACTGTTTTTT.

The CDR3, as DNA: TGTGCCAGCAGCCGGACAGGGAGCAATCAGCCCCAGCATTTT. This gives the protein CASSRTGSNQPQHF. The chain couples TRBV28 to TRBJ1-5, with TRBD1 matching 8 bases. The CDR3 is 14 amino acids. The ends lost 6 bases at V and 1 base at J; junction bases unmatched: 2. CDR1 is MDHEN and CDR2 is SYDVKM in the germline V gene.

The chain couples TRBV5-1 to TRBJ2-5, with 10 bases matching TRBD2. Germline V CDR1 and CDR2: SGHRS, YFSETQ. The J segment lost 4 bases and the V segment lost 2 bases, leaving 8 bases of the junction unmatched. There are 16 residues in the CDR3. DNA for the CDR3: TGCGCCAGCAGCTTCTCACTAGCGGGAAAGGTAGAGACCCAGTACTTC. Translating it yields CASSFSLAGKVETQYF.